These 2 T cell receptor beta chains were sequenced from one sample in a study of OX40 agonist ivuxolimab in advanced cancers. The library was obtained by the immunoSEQ multiplex PCR assay. TCRdb's version of the immuneACCESS table is confined to in-frame rearrangements and falls short of the full clone set. An unresolved V gene accounts for under half of the shortfall where checked; the remainder is of unknown origin. Across this sample there are fewer than 55,000 clones, with around 86% seen only once. The top ten constitute about 1.7% of the sample. The sample in question was CD4+ or CD8+ T cells sorted from blood, obtained in a trial of the OX40 agonist ivuxolimab. Receptor source: an adult with an advanced solid tumor such as melanoma, head and neck, liver or kidney cancer.

Notes on this clone: Other DNA sequences from this sample encode an identical CDR3 as well. The chain couples TRBV19 to TRBJ1-5; 7 nucleotides match TRBD1. Germline CDR1 is LNHDA and CDR2 is SQIVND (reference sequence). V was pared by 1 base and J by 4 bases, with 1 base of the junction left unmatched. The CDR3 totals 14 residues. The CDR3 DNA reads TGTGCCAGTAGTATAGGGACAGGTAATCAGCCCCAGCATTTT. Protein: CASSIGTGNQPQHF.

J is TRBJ1-5 and V is TRBV7-9; D is unclear. The ends were cut back, 5 bases at V and 11 bases at J, with 16 bases in the middle. This CDR3 has 13 amino acids. CDR1 is SEHNR, CDR2 FQNEAQ, per germline (reference sequence). CDR3 sequence (DNA): TGTGCCAGCAGCCCTCCCGGCCAGTCAGCCCAGCATTTT. Protein: CASSPPGQSAQHF.